These 3 T cell receptor beta chains were all obtained from the same sample, sequenced in a study of shared clonotypes between healthy human individuals. The method was immunoSEQ multiplex PCR; TCRdb's version includes in-frame clones alone and lacks a portion of them. The sample contains fewer than 1.6 million clones, 98% of which appear only once. The sequenced sample consisted of naive CD4+ T cells sorted from blood. Subset defined: CD45RA+ positively selected. Every receptor here comes from a man in his thirties or forties in good health.

Here the CDR3 DNA reads TGTGCCAGCAGCTTAGGGGGGCCTGATCAGCCCCAGCATTTT. Amino acid sequence: CASSLGGPDQPQHF. The rearrangement uses TRBV7-9 and TRBJ1-5; tentative D call: TRBD1 (6 bases). Trimming stripped 1 base from V and 5 bases from J, with 9 bases between. This CDR3 is 14 amino acids long. Germline CDR1 and CDR2: SEHNR and FQNEAQ (reference sequence).

This chain links TRBV27 with TRBJ1-2; 12 positions agree with TRBD1. V lost 5 bases to trimming and J lost 4 bases; unmatched junction nucleotides: 5. The CDR3 is made up of 15 amino acids. CDR1 is MNHEY, CDR2 SMNVEV, per germline (reference sequence). The CDR3 protein is CASSRDRGRGYGYTF. CDR3 bases: TGTGCCAGCAGTCGGGACAGGGGGCGGGGCTATGGCTACACCTTC.

The V gene is TRBV9, the J gene TRBJ2-2; TRBD2 matches 10 bases. The CDR3 is 15 residues long. Germline V gene data show CDR1 as SGDLS and CDR2 as YYNGEE. V trimming: 5 bases; J trimming: 7 bases; junction bases outside the gene matches: 8. The CDR3 region is CASRRAGGPGGELFF. The CDR3 bases are TGTGCCAGCAGACGAGCGGGAGGGCCTGGCGGGGAGCTGTTTTTT.